The 19 T cell receptor beta chains in this list originate from one sample, sequenced in a study of CD8 T cells in Susac syndrome. RNA totalling roughly 0.45 to 1 ug underwent reverse transcription with random hexamers. TCRdb re-analysed the immunoSEQ multiplex PCR reads in MiXCR, keeping a single row per CDR3 protein. The repertoire holds 100,000 to 150,000 distinct CDR3 sequences, with around 94% as singletons. Source material: CD4+ T cells from PBMCs. Source of these receptors: a human donor in good health.

This clonotype is a singleton in its sample. The rearrangement joins TRBV3-1 to TRBJ2-4; D unresolved. The V gene's germline CDR1 is LGHDT and CDR2 YNNKEL (reference sequence). The V gene lost 1 base and the J gene lost 0 bases, with 7 bases spanning the gap. The CDR3 is 15 amino acids. The CDR3 reads CASSQAALAKNIQYF. In DNA, the CDR3 is TGTGCCAGCAGCCAAGCGGCTCTAGCCAAAAACATTCAGTACTTC. Filled out from reference TRBV3-1 and TRBJ2-4, the complete variable domain reads DTAVSQTPKYLVTQMGNDKSIKCEQNLGHDTMYWYKQDSKKFLKIMFSYNNKELIINETVPNRFSPKSPDKAHLNLHINSLELGDSAVYFCASSQAALAKNIQYFGAGTRLSVL.

In its sample, this clonotype was seen once. The V call is TRBV6-6, the J call TRBJ1-1; 7 nucleotides align to TRBD1. Germline lookup yields CDR1 MNHNY and CDR2 SVGAGI (reference sequence). This CDR3 contains 15 residues. Losses at the gene ends were 6 bases for V and 1 base for J; bases not matched to a gene: 8. CDR3 bases: TGTGCCAGCAGCATCTTCAGGGGGTGGAACACTGAAGCTTTCTTT. Its protein is CASSIFRGWNTEAFF.

The count of this clonotype is one. The chain has TRBV15 and TRBJ2-7, with 14 bases lining up with TRBD2. J lost 7 bases, V lost 10 bases, and 3 bases had no gene match. The CDR3 totals 12 residues. CDR1 is LNHNV and CDR2 is YYDKDF in the germline V gene (reference sequence). The CDR3 reads CASGTSGSEQYF. DNA of the CDR3: TGTGCCAGCGGGACTAGCGGGAGTGAGCAGTACTTC. Based on the CDR3 plus reference TRBV15 and TRBJ2-7, the full variable domain is DAMVIQNPRYQVTQFGKPVTLSCSQTLNHNVMYWYQQKSSQAPKLLFHYYDKDFNNEADTPDNFQSRRPNTSFCFLDIRSPGLGDTAMYLCASGTSGSEQYFGPGTRLTVT.

V is TRBV15 and J is TRBJ2-7; D tentatively fits TRBD1 or TRBD2 (5 bases each). There are 14 residues in the CDR3. Germline CDR1 LNHNV, CDR2 YYDKDF (reference sequence). V lost 1 base and J lost 7, with 14 bases in between. The CDR3 spells CATSRGGDLREQYF. Written as DNA, the CDR3 is TGTGCCACCAGCAGAGGAGGGGATCTAAGAGAGCAGTACTTC. Combining the CDR3 with reference TRBV15 and TRBJ2-7 gives the whole variable domain DAMVIQNPRYQVTQFGKPVTLSCSQTLNHNVMYWYQQKSSQAPKLLFHYYDKDFNNEADTPDNFQSRRPNTSFCFLDIRSPGLGDTAMYLCATSRGGDLREQYFGPGTRLTVT.

The chain couples TRBV5-6 to TRBJ1-1; TRBD1 is a possible D gene (5 bases). In germline, CDR1 is SGHDT, CDR2 YYEEEE. The CDR3 is 18 residues long. V lost 2 bases and J lost 0, with 20 bases in between. As DNA, the CDR3 is TGTGCCAGCAGCTTTTCTTGGGGAAAGGGGAACATGAACACTGAAGCTTTCTTT. Its translation is CASSFSWGKGNMNTEAFF. Full variable domain (missing parts from reference TRBV5-6 and TRBJ1-1): DAGVTQSPTHLIKTRGQQVTLRCSPKSGHDTVSWYQQALGQGPQFIFQYYEEEERQRGNFPDRFSGHQFPNYSSELNVNALLLGDSALYLCASSFSWGKGNMNTEAFFGQGTRLTVV.

The J gene is TRBJ1-2, the V gene TRBV18; 9 bases align to TRBD1. The germline V gene has CDR1 KGHSH and CDR2 LQKENI. This CDR3 is built from 16 residues. Trimming took 4 bases from V and 2 from J; bases not matched to a gene: 8. The CDR3 reads CASSLENRGQNYGYTF. The CDR3 region has the DNA TGTGCCAGCTCACTTGAAAACAGGGGGCAAAACTATGGCTACACCTTC.

The chain joins TRBV5-1 to TRBJ2-5; 13 bases fit TRBD2. The junction had 9 bases not matched to a gene; V was cut back by 4 bases and J by 3 bases. The CDR3 length is 17 residues. The V gene's germline CDR1 is SGHRS and CDR2 YFSETQ. This CDR3 is CASSPISGTSGKETQYF. CDR3 bases: TGCGCCAGCAGCCCAATCTCCGGGACTAGCGGGAAAGAGACCCAGTACTTC.

This clonotype came up once. In DNA, the CDR3 is TGTGCCAGCAGCTCCCTCCGGGACACTCTACAAGAGACCCAGTACTTC. It encodes CASSSLRDTLQETQYF. This rearrangement joins TRBV7-9 to TRBJ2-5, with D perhaps TRBD1 (6 bases). The CDR3 extends over 16 amino acids. The V gene's germline CDR1 is SEHNR and CDR2 FQNEAQ (reference sequence). V was pared by 4 bases and J by 2 bases, with 17 bases between.

The CDR3 spells CASSTRQGVSPYEQYF. The CDR3 DNA is TGTGCCAGTAGTACAAGACAGGGAGTGAGTCCCTACGAGCAGTACTTC. This sequence joins TRBV19 and TRBJ2-7; TRBD1 matches 7 bases. V was clipped by 4 bases and J by 2 bases; unmatched bases: 11. The CDR3 contains 16 residues. Germline assignment: CDR1 LNHDA and CDR2 SQIVND (reference sequence). Using reference TRBV19 and TRBJ2-7 for the parts outside the CDR3, the full variable domain is DGGITQSPKYLFRKEGQNVTLSCEQNLNHDAMYWYRQDPGQGLRLIYYSQIVNDFQKGDIAEGYSVSREKKESFPLTVTSAQKNPTAFYLCASSTRQGVSPYEQYFGPGTRLTVT.

This rearrangement joins TRBV5-1 to TRBJ2-3; no clear D. Trimming cost V 4 bases and J 4 bases, with 13 bases left between them. The CDR3 contains 14 residues. From germline, CDR1 is SGHRS and CDR2 YFSETQ. CDR3 DNA: TGCGCCAGCAGCGACAACCCAACGCCAGATACGCAGTATTTT. Translating gives CASSDNPTPDTQYF.

This chain links TRBV6-5 with TRBJ2-7; 8 nucleotides align to TRBD2. V trimming: 4 bases; J trimming: 4 bases; junction bases outside the gene matches: 6. Per germline, CDR1 MNHEY and CDR2 SVGAGI. The CDR3 contains 14 residues. The CDR3 here is CASSWSGSRYEQYF. In nucleotides, the CDR3 is TGTGCCAGCAGTTGGAGCGGGAGCCGATACGAGCAGTACTTC.

This sequence joins TRBV2 and TRBJ2-1, with a tentative D call TRBD2 (5 bases). Trimming left V 6 bases short and J 3 bases short, with 6 bases between. CDR3 size: 12 residues. The germline V gene has CDR1 SNHLY and CDR2 FYNNEI. The CDR3 DNA reads as TGTGCCAGCAGCGGGGACTACAATGAGCAGTTCTTC. It codes for CASSGDYNEQFF. Filled out from reference TRBV2 and TRBJ2-1, the complete variable domain reads EPEVTQTPSHQVTQMGQEVILRCVPISNHLYFYWYRQILGQKVEFLVSFYNNEISEKSEIFDDQFSVERPDGSNFTLKIRSTKLEDSAMYFCASSGDYNEQFFGPGTRLTVL.

This clonotype was counted once. The gene calls are TRBV25-1 and TRBJ2-1, with D maybe TRBD1 (6 bases). This CDR3 has 15 amino acids. Germline V gives CDR1 MGHDK, CDR2 SYGVNS. The V gene lost 4 bases and the J gene lost 2 bases, with 12 bases spanning the gap. CDR3 amino acids: CASSALDSPYNEQFF. For the CDR3, the DNA is TGTGCCAGCAGTGCATTGGACAGCCCCTACAATGAGCAGTTCTTC.

The chain has TRBV2 and TRBJ2-1; D might be TRBD1 or TRBD2, each matching 5 bases. Trimming removed 2 bases from V and 5 bases from J, with 16 bases in between. CDR1 and CDR2 from the germline V gene are SNHLY and FYNNEI. The CDR3 is made up of 16 amino acids. DNA of the CDR3: TGTGCCAGCAGTGAAAGCTGGGGGAGAGGCCACAATGAGCAGTTCTTC. Translated: CASSESWGRGHNEQFF.

The gene calls are TRBV10-3 and TRBJ1-5; 9 bases line up with TRBD1. The germline CDR1 and CDR2 sequences are ENHRY and SYGVKD. The V segment lost 6 bases and the J segment 7 bases; nucleotides outside the gene matches: 4. This CDR3 is 13 amino acids long. CDR3 nucleotides: TGTGCCATCAGAAGGGACAGGGAACAGCCCCAGCATTTT. It yields the protein CAIRRDREQPQHF.

The rearrangement joins TRBV11-2 to TRBJ1-1, with no clear D. Deletions cut 3 bases from V and 6 bases from J, with 14 bases between. This CDR3 spans 14 amino acids. Germline V CDR1 and CDR2: SGHAT, FQNNGV. Here the CDR3 DNA reads TGTGCCAGCAGCTTCCCCCTGGGCCTAGCTGAAGCTTTCTTT. This sequence encodes CASSFPLGLAEAFF.

The chain links TRBV6-2 or TRBV6-3 to TRBJ2-2, with unresolved D. This CDR3 region has 16 residues. Germline V gives CDR1 MNHEY, CDR2 SVGEGT. Deletions cut 5 bases from V and 4 bases from J, with 17 bases between. CDR3 coding DNA: TGTGCCAGCAGTGGGCGCAGCGAACTATTCACCGGGGAGCTGTTTTTT. Translation gives CASSGRSELFTGELFF.

This chain joins TRBV9 and TRBJ2-5, with 10 positions matching TRBD1. Germline CDR1 SGDLS, CDR2 YYNGEE. This CDR3 is built from 16 residues. V dropped 3 bases and J dropped 0; count of bases not matched to a gene: 5. This CDR3 is CASSARTGGYQETQYF. CDR3 nucleotide sequence: TGTGCCAGCAGCGCCCGGACAGGGGGGTACCAAGAGACCCAGTACTTC.

This sequence joins TRBV19 and TRBJ2-5, with 7 bases aligning to TRBD1. The CDR3 is 13 amino acids. Trimming took 10 bases from V and 3 from J; bases not matched to a gene: 8. In germline, CDR1 is LNHDA, CDR2 SQIVND (reference sequence). CDR3 sequence (DNA): TGTGCCACCCACCAAGGGGGCGAAGAGACCCAGTACTTC. It translates to CATHQGGEETQYF.